The 19 T cell receptor beta chains in this list originate from one sample, sequenced in a study of control samples from healthy donors and cancer patients. Sequenced by immunoSEQ multiplex PCR; TCRdb stores in-frame clones only, minus some. The sample has around 170,000 clones, roughly 92% seen once. The sequencing sample was made of blood. The receptor set was obtained from a man aged 25-45 years in good health.

A few counts support this clone. The rearrangement joins TRBV12-3 or TRBV12-4 to TRBJ1-5, with TRBD1 as a possible D gene (5 bases). Trimming took 6 bases from V and 7 from J, leaving 13 bases between them. This CDR3 is 13 amino acids long. The CDR3: CASSPGGFQPQHF. CDR3 DNA sequence: TGTGCCAGCAGCCCTGGGGGGTTCCAGCCCCAGCATTTT.

This clone was picked up one time. V gene TRBV5-1 combines with J gene TRBJ1-2; the D gene is possibly TRBD1 (5 bases). The V gene's germline CDR1 is SGHRS and CDR2 YFSETQ. The CDR3 contains 12 residues. V was clipped by 3 bases and J by 6 bases, with 9 bases between them. The CDR3 is CASSWGIDGYTF. The DNA of the CDR3 is TGCGCCAGCAGCTGGGGGATAGATGGCTACACCTTC.

The chain employs TRBV18 and TRBJ1-1; no firm D call. Germline lookup yields CDR1 KGHSH and CDR2 LQKENI. The CDR3 length is 14 residues. Trimming pared 5 bases from V and 3 bases from J, leaving 13 bases between. CDR3 DNA: TGTGCCAGCTCAAAGCGGGGTCGGGACACTGAAGCTTTCTTT. Amino acid sequence: CASSKRGRDTEAFF.

This clone turned up a few times. V usage is TRBV19 and J usage is TRBJ1-1, with a tentative D call TRBD1 (6 bases). Trimming removed 4 bases from V and 4 bases from J, with 16 bases in between. Germline V gives CDR1 LNHDA, CDR2 SQIVND (reference sequence). This CDR3 contains 15 residues. Here the CDR3 reads CASSTLFRGPTEAFF. The DNA of the CDR3 is TGTGCCAGTAGTACGCTATTTCGGGGGCCCACTGAAGCTTTCTTT.

This chain links TRBV19 with TRBJ1-4; D uncertain. Trimming took 3 bases from V and 5 from J, leaving 10 bases between them. Looked up from germline, CDR1 is LNHDA and CDR2 is SQIVND (reference sequence). The CDR3 length is 14 residues. The CDR3 DNA sequence: TGTGCCAGTAGTATTAGGAGGGCCAATGAAAAACTGTTTTTT. It specifies CASSIRRANEKLFF.

The genes are TRBV6-6 and TRBJ2-3, with TRBD2 matching over 8 bases. V lost 5 bases and J lost 5; bases outside the gene matches: 6. Germline lookup yields CDR1 MNHNY and CDR2 SVGAGI (reference sequence). The CDR3 loop spans 14 amino acids. CDR3 sequence reads: CASSDGGAIDTQYF. The CDR3 nucleotides read TGTGCCAGCAGTGACGGGGGGGCGATAGATACGCAGTATTTT.

The V gene is TRBV24-1, the J gene TRBJ2-1; tentative D call: TRBD2 (6 bases). Germline CDR1 is KGHDR and CDR2 is SFDVKD. The CDR3 loop spans 15 amino acids. The V gene lost 0 bases and the J gene lost 5 bases, with 10 bases spanning the gap. CDR3 in amino acids: CATSDLGRYHNEQFF. CDR3 in DNA: TGTGCCACCAGTGATTTGGGGAGGTACCACAATGAGCAGTTCTTC.

The CDR3 coding sequence is TGTGCCAGCAGCCTCTCCGGGACTGCGACCTACGAGCAGTACTTC. Amino acids: CASSLSGTATYEQYF. The gene calls are TRBV4-2 and TRBJ2-7, with D possibly TRBD2 on 6 matching bases. Trimming removed 4 bases from V and 2 bases from J, with 15 bases in between. This CDR3 is built from 15 residues. Germline lookup yields CDR1 LGHNA and CDR2 YNFKEQ.

V gene TRBV28 combines with J gene TRBJ2-4; D ambiguous. The CDR3 runs 12 residues. V lost 8 bases and J lost 1, with 6 bases in between. Germline V gives CDR1 MDHEN, CDR2 SYDVKM. CDR3 coding DNA: TGTGCCAGCTCCATGGCCAAAAACATTCAGTACTTC. Amino acid sequence: CASSMAKNIQYF.

The V and J genes are TRBV9 and TRBJ2-7, with TRBD1 matching over 8 bases. The CDR3 covers 15 residues. V shed 3 bases, J shed 0 bases, and the junction held 5 bases outside the gene matches. The germline CDR1 and CDR2 sequences are SGDLS and YYNGEE. The CDR3 bases are TGTGCCAGCAGCGAATCGGGACAGGCCTCCTACGAGCAGTACTTC. It yields the protein CASSESGQASYEQYF.

This chain connects TRBV2 to TRBJ2-6; 7 nucleotides agree with TRBD2. The V segment lost 4 bases and the J segment 2 bases; nucleotides outside the gene matches: 5. The germline V gene has CDR1 SNHLY and CDR2 FYNNEI. The CDR3 has 16 residues. The CDR3 region has the DNA TGTGCCAGCAGTGCCACCCGGGGGGCTGGGGCCAACGTCCTGACTTTC. Amino acid sequence: CASSATRGAGANVLTF.

The chain uses TRBV11-3 and TRBJ2-5; no firm D call. V lost 5 bases, J lost 5 bases, and 9 bases lay in between. The CDR3 loop spans 12 amino acids. The germline CDR1 and CDR2 sequences are SGHNT and YENEEA. This CDR3 is CASSVFGETQYF. In nucleotides, the CDR3 is TGTGCCAGCAGCGTGTTTGGGGAGACCCAGTACTTC.

The chain uses TRBV12-3 or TRBV12-4 and TRBJ1-2; the D is unclear. The CDR3 loop spans 13 amino acids. The germline V and J ends were trimmed by 3 bases and 2 bases, with 7 bases remaining between them. The CDR3 nucleotides are TGTGCCAGCAGTTTTTTCCGAAACTATGGCTACACCTTC. Protein product: CASSFFRNYGYTF.

The CDR3 protein is CASSPSGGYYGYTF. CDR3 DNA sequence: TGTGCCAGCAGCCCTTCAGGGGGATACTATGGCTACACCTTC. The V gene is TRBV2, the J gene TRBJ1-2; 7 bases fit TRBD1. CDR3 size: 14 residues. Per germline, CDR1 SNHLY and CDR2 FYNNEI. With V trimmed by 6 bases and J by 3 bases, 7 bases remained unmatched.

The V call is TRBV6-5, the J call TRBJ1-2; TRBD1 might be the D (5 bases). The V and J ends lost 5 bases and 3 bases respectively, with 13 bases between them. This CDR3 is built from 14 residues. Germline V gene data show CDR1 as MNHEY and CDR2 as SVGAGI. DNA for the CDR3: TGTGCCAGCAGTCTAATGGGGACTCACTATGGCTACACCTTC. This encodes CASSLMGTHYGYTF.

The chain links TRBV9 to TRBJ2-4, with D possibly matching TRBD2 (7 bases). This CDR3 is built from 14 residues. V lost 0 bases and J lost 8, with 12 bases in between. Per germline, CDR1 SGDLS and CDR2 YYNGEE. CDR3 DNA: TGTGCCAGCAGCGTAGAAACAGGGAGGGACATTCAGTACTTC. The encoded protein is CASSVETGRDIQYF.

The chain has TRBV19 and TRBJ2-7; D is unresolved. V shed 3 bases and J shed 3 bases, with 9 bases lying between them. CDR1 and CDR2 (germline): LNHDA, SQIVND (reference sequence). This CDR3 spans 13 amino acids. CDR3 amino acids: CASSINSNYEQYF. Written as DNA, the CDR3 is TGTGCCAGTAGTATTAACAGTAACTACGAGCAGTACTTC.

The chain joins TRBV5-1 to TRBJ2-5; D is ambiguous. Germline V CDR1 and CDR2: SGHRS, YFSETQ. V was shortened by 2 bases and J by 1 base, with 6 bases between the two germline ends. The CDR3 runs 13 residues. CDR3 DNA sequence: TGCGCCAGCAGCTTTCCACTCCAAGAGACCCAGTACTTC. Amino acids: CASSFPLQETQYF.

The chain has TRBV18 and TRBJ2-7; D tentatively fits TRBD1 or TRBD2 (5 bases each). V lost 2 bases, J lost 3 bases, and 8 bases lay in between. Germline V gene sequence: CDR1 KGHSH, CDR2 LQKENI. CDR3 size: 13 residues. The CDR3 loop is CASSPGGNYEQYF. CDR3 in DNA: TGTGCCAGCTCACCAGGGGGAAACTACGAGCAGTACTTC. Filled out from reference TRBV18 and TRBJ2-7, the complete variable domain reads NAGVMQNPRHLVRRRGQEARLRCSPMKGHSHVYWYRQLPEEGLKFMVYLQKENIIDESGMPKERFSAEFPKEGPSILRIQQVVRGDSAAYFCASSPGGNYEQYFGPGTRLTVT.